This T cell receptor beta chain was found in a study of cytomegalovirus exposure and HLA in healthy donors. Points from the study as a whole: Cytomegalovirus association was assigned to approximately 180 TCR beta chains. Reports indicate that TCR beta sequences accurately predicted the HLA-A and HLA-B alleles of most subjects.

As concerns this clone: The antigen remains undetermined.

Vbeta (60) and Jbeta (13) primers were used in the PCR. In the source study's methods: In a later analysis, of about 80 million unique beta chains, about 10 million appeared in at least two donors. Assay: immunoSEQ multiplex PCR; the TCRdb copy retains only in-frame clones and omits some. The V and J calls and the clone size are those of that table, but D and trimming were determined from the DNA. The data show about 120,000 clones, 76% seen once. CDR3 length: 14 amino acids. V was pared by 5 bases and J by 5 bases, with 4 bases of the junction left unmatched. Germline CDR1 reads SGHVS; CDR2 reads FNYEAQ.

The sample taken for sequencing was PBMCs. This receptor was taken from a woman in her thirties or forties in good health and CMV-seropositive. This rearrangement joins TRBV7-6 to TRBJ2-1; 9 nucleotides match TRBD2. The CDR3 DNA is TGTGCCAGCAGCCCTAGCGGGGATAACAATGAGCAGTTCTTC. Translation gives CASSPSGDNNEQFF.